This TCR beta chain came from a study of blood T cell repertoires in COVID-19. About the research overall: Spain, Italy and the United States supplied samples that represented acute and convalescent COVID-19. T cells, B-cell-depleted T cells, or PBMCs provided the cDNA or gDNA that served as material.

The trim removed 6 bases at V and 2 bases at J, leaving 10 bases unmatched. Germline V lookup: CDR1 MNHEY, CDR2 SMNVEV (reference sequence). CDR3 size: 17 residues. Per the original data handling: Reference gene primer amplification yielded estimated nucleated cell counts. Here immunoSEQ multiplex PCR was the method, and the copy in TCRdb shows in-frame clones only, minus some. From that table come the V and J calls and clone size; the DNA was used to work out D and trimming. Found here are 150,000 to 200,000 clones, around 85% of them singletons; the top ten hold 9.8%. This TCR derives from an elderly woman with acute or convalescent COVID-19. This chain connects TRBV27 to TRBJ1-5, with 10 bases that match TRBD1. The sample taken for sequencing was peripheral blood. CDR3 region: CASSWTGGGVGNQPQHF. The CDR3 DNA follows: TGTGCCAGCAGCTGGACAGGGGGGGGTGTAGGCAATCAGCCCCAGCATTTT.